This T cell receptor (beta chain) stems from a study of OX40 agonist ivuxolimab in advanced cancers. The length of the CDR3 is 15 residues. The V gene end was trimmed by 0 bases and the J gene end by 6 bases; junction bases not matched to a gene: 8. The germline CDR1 and CDR2 sequences are SGHKS and YYEKEE (reference sequence). Profiled with immunoSEQ multiplex PCR; TCRdb holds only in-frame clones, not every one. The repertoire holds tens of thousands of clones, with roughly four fifths as singletons. This sequence originates from an adult with an advanced solid tumor such as melanoma, head and neck, liver or kidney cancer. The gene calls are TRBV5-5 and TRBJ1-2; 7 nucleotides align to TRBD1. The material sequenced was CD4+ or CD8+ T cells sorted from blood, taken in a trial of the OX40 agonist ivuxolimab. As DNA, the CDR3 is TGTGCCAGCAGCTTGGCCATAAAGGGGGCCGATGGCTACACCTTC. Translation gives CASSLAIKGADGYTF.